The T cell receptor (beta chain) under discussion was sequenced for a study of T cells in women clearing cervical HPV infection. Study-wide results and limits: CIN3+ cases had significantly higher TCR richness than controls; evenness did not differ. TRBV6-7 relative abundance averaged 0.11% in cases and roughly 0.17% in controls. Richness differences could reflect unmeasured T-cell content per sample.

Comment on this clone: Its antigen is not known. The DNA ends 3 residues before the CDR3 does, and the rest of the CDR3 is filled in from the germline J gene.

The CDR3 is 15 residues long. V dropped 1 base and J dropped 7; count of bases not matched to a gene: 8. Germline lookup yields CDR1 SGDLS and CDR2 YYNGEE. Measured with immunoSEQ multiplex PCR; TCRdb has only the in-frame clones, and not every one. The data show around 30,000 clones, and the top ten clones hold 2.5% to 3.5%. All participants had a single incident cervical HPV16 infection, and prevalent HPV16 infections were excluded. The clonotype was recovered from a woman aged 18 to 75 with a cervical HPV16 infection that either progressed to CIN3+ or cleared (not recorded which). Sequenced material: blood buffy coat. The chain employs TRBV9 and TRBJ2-1, with 7 nucleotides matching TRBD2. The part of the CDR3 DNA that was read is TGTGCCAGCAGCGTAAGGGACTACCTTCGAAATGAG. Its protein is CASSVRDYLRNE. The CDR3, in full, reads CASSVRDYLRNEQFF.